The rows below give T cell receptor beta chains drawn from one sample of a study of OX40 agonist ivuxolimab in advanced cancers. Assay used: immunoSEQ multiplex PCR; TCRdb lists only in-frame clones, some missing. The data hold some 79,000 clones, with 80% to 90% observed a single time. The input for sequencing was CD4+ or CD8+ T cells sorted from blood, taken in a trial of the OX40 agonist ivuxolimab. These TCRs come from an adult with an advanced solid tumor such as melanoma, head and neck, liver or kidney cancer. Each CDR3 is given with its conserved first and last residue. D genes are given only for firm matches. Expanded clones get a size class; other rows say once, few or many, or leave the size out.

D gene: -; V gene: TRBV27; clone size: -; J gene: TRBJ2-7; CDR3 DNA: TGTGCCAGCAGTTTCTCCCTGCTTAGATCCTACGAGCAGTACTTC; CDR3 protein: CASSFSLLRSYEQYF
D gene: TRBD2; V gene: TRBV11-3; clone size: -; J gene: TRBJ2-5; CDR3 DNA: TGTGCCAGCAGCCGACTCGGGACTACGCAGACCCAGTACTTC; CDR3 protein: CASSRLGTTQTQYF
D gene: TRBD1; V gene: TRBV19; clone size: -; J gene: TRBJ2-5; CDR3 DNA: TGTGCCAGTAGTGGGGGCGACAGGGGGCTGGGGACCCAGTACTTC; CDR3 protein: CASSGGDRGLGTQYF
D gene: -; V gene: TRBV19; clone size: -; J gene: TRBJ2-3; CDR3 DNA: TGTGCCAGCGAGCAAGGGGATACGCAGTATTTT; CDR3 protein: CASEQGDTQYF
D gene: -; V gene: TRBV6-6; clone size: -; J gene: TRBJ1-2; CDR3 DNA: TGTGCCAGCAGCGCCGCCGGGACGGTCAACTATGGCTACACCTTC; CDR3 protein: CASSAAGTVNYGYTF
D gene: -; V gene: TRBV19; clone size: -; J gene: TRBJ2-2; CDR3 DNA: TGTGCCAGTAGTGCCCCCGGAGACGCGCGGACCGGGGAGCTGTTTTTT; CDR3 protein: CASSAPGDARTGELFF
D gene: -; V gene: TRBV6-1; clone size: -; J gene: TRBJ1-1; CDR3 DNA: TGTGCCAGCAGTAACCCCGTAGGGAACACTGAAGCTTTCTTT; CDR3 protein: CASSNPVGNTEAFF
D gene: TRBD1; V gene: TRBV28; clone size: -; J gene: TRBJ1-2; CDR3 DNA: TGTGCCAGCAGTTTGGACAGGGGCAACTATGGCTACACCTTC; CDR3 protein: CASSLDRGNYGYTF
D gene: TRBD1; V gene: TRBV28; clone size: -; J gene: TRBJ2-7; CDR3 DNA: TGTGCCAGCAGTTTTTTTCGGTGGACAGGGGGCTTGGGCTACGAGCAGTACTTC; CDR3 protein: CASSFFRWTGGLGYEQYF
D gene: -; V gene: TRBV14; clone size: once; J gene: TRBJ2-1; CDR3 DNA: TGTGCCAGCAGCCAAGATAGGGGGAGCTCCTACAATGAGCAGTTCTTC; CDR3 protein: CASSQDRGSSYNEQFF
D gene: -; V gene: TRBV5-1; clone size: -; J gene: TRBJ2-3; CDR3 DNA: TGCGCCAGCAGCGAGACATCGGGCACAGATACGCAGTATTTT; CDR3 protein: CASSETSGTDTQYF
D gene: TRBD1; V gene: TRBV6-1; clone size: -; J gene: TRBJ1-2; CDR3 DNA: TGTGCCAGCGGGCAGGGGGTATCTGGCTACACCTTC; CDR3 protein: CASGQGVSGYTF
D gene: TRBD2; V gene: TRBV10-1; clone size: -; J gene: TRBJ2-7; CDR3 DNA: TGCGCCAGCAGTGACTACGCCGGGACTAGCGTGGACGAGCAGTACTTC; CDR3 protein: CASSDYAGTSVDEQYF
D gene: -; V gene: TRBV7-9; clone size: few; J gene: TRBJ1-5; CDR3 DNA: TGTGCCAGCAGCGCGACCCCCCATTTT; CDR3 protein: CASSATPHF
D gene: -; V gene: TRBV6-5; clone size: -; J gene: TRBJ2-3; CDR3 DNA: TGTGCCAGCACCCCGACTAGCACAGATACGCAGTATTTT; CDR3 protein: CASTPTSTDTQYF
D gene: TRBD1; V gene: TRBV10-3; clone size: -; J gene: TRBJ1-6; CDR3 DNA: TGTGCCAGCAGGGGGGAGAGTTCACCCCTCCACTTT; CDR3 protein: CASRGESSPLHF
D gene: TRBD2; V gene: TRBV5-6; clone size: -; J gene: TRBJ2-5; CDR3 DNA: TGTGCCAGCAACCCGGGACTAGGGACTCAAGAGACCCAGTACTTC; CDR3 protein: CASNPGLGTQETQYF
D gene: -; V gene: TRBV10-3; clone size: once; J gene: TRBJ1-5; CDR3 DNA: TGTGCCATCTCTGAGGGAGGGGCCCTCGGGCAGCCCCAGCATTTT; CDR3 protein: CAISEGGALGQPQHF
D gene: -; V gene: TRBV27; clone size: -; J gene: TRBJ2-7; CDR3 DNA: TGTGCCAGCAGTTTACTATCTCCTTCCTACGAGCAGTACTTC; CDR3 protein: CASSLLSPSYEQYF
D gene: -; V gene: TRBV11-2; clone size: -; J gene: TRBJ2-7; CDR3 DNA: TGTGCCAGCAGCTCCCGACCCGGCCACGAGCAGTACTTC; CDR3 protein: CASSSRPGHEQYF
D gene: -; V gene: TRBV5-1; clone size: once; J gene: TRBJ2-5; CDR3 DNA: TGCGCCAGCAGCTCCGGGGAACAAGAGACCCAGTACTTC; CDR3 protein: CASSSGEQETQYF
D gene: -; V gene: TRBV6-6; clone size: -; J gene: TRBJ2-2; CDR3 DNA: TGTGCCAGCACCCCCGGGGTTAACACCGGGGAGCTGTTTTTT; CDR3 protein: CASTPGVNTGELFF
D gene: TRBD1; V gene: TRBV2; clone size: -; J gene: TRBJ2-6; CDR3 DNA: TGTGCCACAAAAGGCCAGGGGCGGACAGGGACCCCCTTAGCTGGGGCCAACGTCCTGACTTTC; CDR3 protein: CATKGQGRTGTPLAGANVLTF